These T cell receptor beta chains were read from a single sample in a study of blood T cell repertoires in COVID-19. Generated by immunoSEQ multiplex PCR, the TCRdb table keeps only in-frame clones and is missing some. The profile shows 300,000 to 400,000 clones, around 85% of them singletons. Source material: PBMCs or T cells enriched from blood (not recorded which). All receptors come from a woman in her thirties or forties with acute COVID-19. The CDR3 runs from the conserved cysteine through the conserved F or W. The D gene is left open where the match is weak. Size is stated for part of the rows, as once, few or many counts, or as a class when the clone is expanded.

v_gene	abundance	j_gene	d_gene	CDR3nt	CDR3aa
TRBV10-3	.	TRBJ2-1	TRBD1	TGTGCCATCAGTGCACCGGGACAGGGTAACAATGAGCAGTTCTTC	CAISAPGQGNNEQFF
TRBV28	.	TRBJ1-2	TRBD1	TGTGCCAGCATCCCGGGACAGGCGACCTATGGCTACACCTTC	CASIPGQATYGYTF
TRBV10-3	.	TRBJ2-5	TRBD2	TGTGCCATCAGCTTCGGGACTAGCGGGAAAGAGACCCAGTACTTC	CAISFGTSGKETQYF
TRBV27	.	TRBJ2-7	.	TGTGCCAGCACCCAGGGCCACGAGCAGTACTTC	CASTQGHEQYF
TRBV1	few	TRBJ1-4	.	TGCACCAGCAGCCATGCCCCTCCTCAGGAAAAACTGTTTTTT	CTSSHAPPQEKLFF
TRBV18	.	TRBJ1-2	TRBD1	TGTGCCAGCTCACCATCAGAATCAGGGGGGCACTATGGCTACACCTTC	CASSPSESGGHYGYTF
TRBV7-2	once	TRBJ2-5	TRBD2	TGTGCCAGCAGCCCCAACGAGGGACTAGCGGGGGGGCCGAAGACCCAGTACTTC	CASSPNEGLAGGPKTQYF
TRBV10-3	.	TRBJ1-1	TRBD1	TGTGCCATCCGGGAACTGGAGATGACAGGGGATCGTCGAGCTTTCTTT	CAIRELEMTGDRRAFF
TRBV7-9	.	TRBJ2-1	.	TGTGCCAGCAGCCTGCAGGGTAATGAGCAGTTCTTC	CASSLQGNEQFF
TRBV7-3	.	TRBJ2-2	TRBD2	TGTGCCAGCAGCTTAAACTCGGGAGGGGTCACCGGGGAGCTGTTTTTT	CASSLNSGGVTGELFF